Following are 21 T cell receptor beta chains from one sample sequenced in a study of graft-versus-host responses after intestinal transplantation. These receptors' targets are unknown. Data came from immunoSEQ multiplex PCR; TCRdb stores just in-frame clones and leaves some out. The profile covers tens of thousands of clones, with approximately 92% appearing a single time and 0.49% taken by the ten largest. Sequences were derived from unstimulated CD8+ T cells sorted from spleen or lymph node cells, sampled before intestinal transplant. All receptors come from a human donor who received an intestinal transplant.

The chain has TRBV10-2 and TRBJ2-1, with TRBD2 matching 10 bases. V shed 8 bases, J shed 7 bases, and the junction held 23 bases outside the gene matches. CDR1 and CDR2 (germline): WSHSY, SAAADI. The CDR3 has 19 residues. The CDR3 reads CASWGSGASGSPAWNEQFF. CDR3 DNA: TGCGCCAGCTGGGGCTCAGGGGCTAGCGGGAGCCCGGCGTGGAATGAGCAGTTCTTC.

J is TRBJ2-5 and V is TRBV5-1; 7 bases match TRBD1. V lost 2 bases to trimming and J lost 7 bases; unmatched junction nucleotides: 17. Germline CDR1 is SGHRS and CDR2 is YFSETQ. The CDR3 totals 17 residues. DNA for the CDR3: TGCGCCAGCAGCTTCCAAACAGGGGCCACTCCCCCAGGGACCCAGTACTTC. Its protein is CASSFQTGATPPGTQYF. The full variable domain, in which reference TRBV5-1 and TRBJ2-5 provide the parts outside the CDR3, is KAGVTQTPRYLIKTRGQQVTLSCSPISGHRSVSWYQQTPGQGLQFLFEYFSETQRNKGNFPGRFSGRQFSNSRSEMNVSTLELGDSALYLCASSFQTGATPPGTQYFGPGTRLLVL.

The chain employs TRBV6-1 and TRBJ1-6; D call uncertain. V lost 1 base to trimming and J lost 0 bases, with 7 bases between them. The CDR3 extends over 16 amino acids. The V gene's germline CDR1 is MNHNS and CDR2 SASEGT. CDR3 DNA sequence: TGTGCCAGCAGTGAAGTCTGGAGCTCCTATAATTCACCCCTCCACTTT. Residues: CASSEVWSSYNSPLHF.

The V and J genes are TRBV19 and TRBJ2-7, with TRBD1 matching over 9 bases. The CDR3 is 14 amino acids. V lost 8 bases and J lost 5; bases outside the gene matches: 10. Germline CDR1 LNHDA, CDR2 SQIVND (reference sequence). The CDR3 sequence: CASAPGTGIDEQYF. In DNA form, the CDR3 reads TGTGCCAGTGCCCCCGGGACAGGGATCGACGAGCAGTACTTC.

J is TRBJ2-3 and V is TRBV19; tentative D call: TRBD1 (6 bases). Germline values: CDR1 LNHDA, CDR2 SQIVND (reference sequence). The V end lost 1 base, the J end lost 0 bases, and 14 bases lay between the germline ends. The CDR3 contains 17 residues. CDR3 amino acids: CASSIGWGPPSTDTQYF. Written as DNA, the CDR3 is TGTGCCAGTAGTATAGGGTGGGGGCCACCTAGCACAGATACGCAGTATTTT.

The rearrangement joins TRBV7-9 to TRBJ2-7, with D perhaps matching TRBD1 (5 bases). Germline CDR1 is SEHNR and CDR2 is FQNEAQ (reference sequence). This CDR3 region has 15 residues. V lost 7 bases and J 2 bases, leaving 18 bases between the germline ends. The CDR3 spells CASTDVGRHPYEQYF. The CDR3 DNA sequence: TGTGCCAGCACCGATGTGGGGCGACACCCCTACGAGCAGTACTTC.

This clone has just one count. CDR3 amino acids: CASSITQADQETQYF. CDR3 nucleotide sequence: TGTGCCAGTAGTATAACGCAGGCTGACCAAGAGACCCAGTACTTC. The chain links TRBV19 to TRBJ2-5; D not resolved. The germline CDR1 and CDR2 sequences are LNHDA and SQIVND (reference sequence). The CDR3 contains 15 residues. V was clipped by 2 bases and J by 0 bases, with 10 bases between them.

V gene TRBV6-1 combines with J gene TRBJ2-5, with 9 bases that match TRBD2. This CDR3 comprises 14 residues. Germline V gene data show CDR1 as MNHNS and CDR2 as SASEGT. The CDR3 DNA is TGTGCTCAAGACCGACTAGCGGTCCAAGAGACCCAGTACTTC. Its protein is CAQDRLAVQETQYF.

This clone occurred once. The chain combines TRBV7-8 with TRBJ1-1; perhaps TRBD1 as D (6 bases). The CDR3 covers 16 residues. Trimming cost V 1 base and J 5 bases, with 17 bases left between them. CDR1 and CDR2 from the germline V gene are SGHVS and FQNEAQ. CDR3 in amino acids: CASSLVGGQIATEAFF. The CDR3 DNA sequence: TGTGCCAGCAGCTTAGTGGGGGGGCAGATAGCGACTGAAGCTTTCTTT.

V gene TRBV5-6 combines with J gene TRBJ2-2, with D possibly being TRBD2 (5 bases). Germline lookup yields CDR1 SGHDT and CDR2 YYEEEE. Trimming removed 6 bases from V and 4 bases from J, with 13 bases in between. This CDR3 has 14 amino acids. Written as DNA, the CDR3 is TGTGCCAGCACCCAACAGAGCGGCACCGGGGAGCTGTTTTTT. It translates to CASTQQSGTGELFF.

V is TRBV7-8 and J is TRBJ1-4; D remains unclear. This CDR3 is built from 14 residues. V was shortened by 2 bases and J by 4 bases, with 8 bases between the two germline ends. Germline V lookup: CDR1 SGHVS, CDR2 FQNEAQ. CDR3 bases: TGTGCCAGCAGCTTATTAAACAGTAATGAAAAACTGTTTTTT. Its translation: CASSLLNSNEKLFF.

The chain uses TRBV6-5 and TRBJ2-1, with 9 bases lining up with TRBD2. Germline V gene sequence: CDR1 MNHEY, CDR2 SVGAGI. The V segment lost 2 bases and the J segment 9 bases; nucleotides outside the gene matches: 8. The CDR3 runs to 15 residues. DNA for the CDR3: TGTGCCAGCAGTTACAGTAGCGGGGGACCGAGTGAGCAGTTCTTC. Its translation: CASSYSSGGPSEQFF.

This sequence joins TRBV5-6 and TRBJ2-7; 9 bases are a match to TRBD2. CDR1 is SGHDT and CDR2 is YYEEEE in the germline V gene. The J segment lost 3 bases and the V segment lost 1 base, leaving 5 bases of the junction unmatched. CDR3 length: 15 amino acids. The CDR3 reads CASSLKAGGLYEQYF. The CDR3 region has the DNA TGTGCCAGCAGCTTGAAAGCGGGAGGCCTCTACGAGCAGTACTTC.

The V and J genes are TRBV29-1 and TRBJ1-1, with TRBD1 identical over 10 bases. With 1 base clipped from V and 4 bases from J, the junction kept 3 bases outside the gene matches. The CDR3 spans 14 residues. Germline V lookup: CDR1 SQVTM, CDR2 ANQGSEA. As DNA, the CDR3 is TGCAGCGTTGAAGGTGGGGACAGGGGCACTGAAGCTTTCTTT. Protein sequence: CSVEGGDRGTEAFF.

The chain combines TRBV4-1 with TRBJ2-7; tentative D call: TRBD1 (5 bases). The CDR3 totals 14 residues. With 0 bases removed from V and 2 bases from J, the gap between germline ends came to 8 bases. Germline CDR1 reads MGHRA; CDR2 reads YSYEKL. The CDR3 here is CASSQEGVTYEQYF. Here the CDR3 DNA reads TGCGCCAGCAGCCAAGAAGGGGTAACCTACGAGCAGTACTTC.

CDR3 coding DNA: TGCGCCAGCAGCCAAGGTAGACAGGGTCTAAATGGCTACACCTTC. Protein: CASSQGRQGLNGYTF. The rearrangement uses TRBV4-1 and TRBJ1-2, with 7 bases that match TRBD1. Trimming removed 1 base from V and 6 bases from J; junction bases left unmatched: 8. The CDR3 extends over 15 amino acids. Germline CDR1 is MGHRA and CDR2 is YSYEKL.

The CDR3 spells CASSVVGFYEQYF. Written as DNA, the CDR3 is TGTGCCAGCAGCGTGGTCGGGTTCTACGAGCAGTACTTC. The J gene is TRBJ2-7, the V gene TRBV5-6; unclear D gene. The CDR3 loop spans 13 amino acids. Trimming took 4 bases from V and 3 from J, leaving 11 bases between them. CDR1 is SGHDT, CDR2 YYEEEE, per germline.

The J gene is TRBJ1-1, the V gene TRBV29-1, with unresolved D. Germline V gene sequence: CDR1 SQVTM, CDR2 ANQGSEA. CDR3 size: 13 residues. Trimming pared 4 bases from V and 1 base from J, leaving 10 bases between. The CDR3 here is CSVVSGGNTEAFF. DNA for the CDR3: TGCAGCGTTGTTTCAGGAGGGAACACTGAAGCTTTCTTT.

V usage is TRBV19 and J usage is TRBJ2-4, with D perhaps matching TRBD2 (5 bases). The V end was cut by 5 bases, the J end by 9 bases, with 23 bases between. The CDR3 spans 16 residues. Germline V gives CDR1 LNHDA, CDR2 SQIVND (reference sequence). The CDR3 DNA reads as TGTGCCAGTAGTGGCCCCATGGGAGCCGGGGTTGGCATTCAGTACTTC. It is translated as CASSGPMGAGVGIQYF.

The rearrangement joins TRBV6-5 to TRBJ2-7; TRBD1 agrees at 10 bases. Per the germline V gene, CDR1 is MNHEY and CDR2 is SVGAGI. V shed 6 bases and J 3 bases; nucleotides not matched to a gene: 8. This CDR3 comprises 15 residues. Here the CDR3 reads CASRPTDRGLYEQYF. For the CDR3, the DNA is TGTGCCAGCAGGCCGACTGACAGGGGGCTCTACGAGCAGTACTTC.

The chain carries TRBV27 and TRBJ2-1; no clear D. CDR3 size: 14 residues. CDR1 is MNHEY, CDR2 SMNVEV, per germline (reference sequence). Trimming left V 3 bases short and J 2 bases short, with 8 bases between. CDR3 in amino acids: CASSFGRTYNEQFF. Written as DNA, the CDR3 is TGTGCCAGCAGTTTTGGCAGGACCTACAATGAGCAGTTCTTC.